The clone carrying this TCR beta chain was seen at least ten times. Its target is unknown. This entry comes from a study of T cell repertoires in cytomegalovirus infection. About the study: A matching HLA type, together with CMV infection, was signaled by public TCR beta signatures. Overall study findings and caveats: Cumulated frequencies of public TCR beta families served to identify carriers of CMV plus the relevant HLA. CMV-specific TCR beta clonotypes restricted by HLA-C were the ones dominating the ex vivo response.

TCRdb processed the reads anew with MiXCR; each CDR3 protein has one entry. The repertoire holds 200,000 or so distinct CDR3 sequences, with about 20% as singletons. CDR1 and CDR2 (germline): DFQATT, SNEGSKA (reference sequence). Trimming left V 0 bases short and J 6 bases short, with 14 bases between. This CDR3 comprises 15 residues. The sequenced sample consisted of PBMCs. The TCR sequence derives from a human donor in good health (CMV status not recorded). Some clones in this sample may be carry-over from other donors' samples. The chain is built from TRBV20-1 and TRBJ1-4; D is possibly TRBD1 (6 bases). The chain's CDR3 is CSARDAARGDEKLFF. In DNA, the CDR3 is TGCAGTGCTAGAGATGCGGCCAGGGGAGATGAAAAACTGTTTTTT.